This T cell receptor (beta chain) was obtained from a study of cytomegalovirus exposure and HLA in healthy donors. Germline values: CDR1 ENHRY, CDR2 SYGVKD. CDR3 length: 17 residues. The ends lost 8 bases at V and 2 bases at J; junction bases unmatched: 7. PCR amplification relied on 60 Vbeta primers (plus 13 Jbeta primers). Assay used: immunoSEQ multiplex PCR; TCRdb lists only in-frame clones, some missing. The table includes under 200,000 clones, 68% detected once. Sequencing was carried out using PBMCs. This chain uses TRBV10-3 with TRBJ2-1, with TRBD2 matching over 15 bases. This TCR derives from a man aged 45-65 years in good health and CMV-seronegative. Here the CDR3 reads CAIGLAGGRSTYNEQFF. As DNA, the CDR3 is TGTGCCATCGGACTAGCGGGGGGGCGATCTACCTACAATGAGCAGTTCTTC.